These 7 T cell receptor beta chains originate from one sample sequenced in a study of shared clonotypes between healthy human individuals. TCRdb keeps only in-frame clones here, not all; method: immunoSEQ multiplex PCR. The sample yields around 2.3 million clones, roughly 95% seen once. What was sequenced was naive CD4+ T cells sorted from blood. Subset meaning: CD45RA+ positively selected. The receptor source for this set is a man aged 18 to 35 in good health.

The J gene is TRBJ1-4, the V gene TRBV4-3, with unresolved D. Germline CDR1 LGHNA, CDR2 YSLEER. The CDR3 runs to 15 residues. V was trimmed by 0 bases and J by 2 bases, leaving 7 bases between them. CDR3 protein: CASSQDGVTNEKLFF. In nucleotides, the CDR3 is TGCGCCAGCAGCCAAGATGGGGTGACTAATGAAAAACTGTTTTTT.

This clone was observed a handful of times. This sequence joins TRBV4-3 and TRBJ2-4, with a weak D call TRBD2 (6 bases). The CDR3 has 19 amino acids. Deletions cut 0 bases from V and 0 bases from J, with 18 bases between. Per germline, CDR1 LGHNA and CDR2 YSLEER. CDR3 in DNA: TGCGCCAGCAGCCAAGATCATGGAGGGACCGACTCAGCCAAAAACATTCAGTACTTC. Amino acids: CASSQDHGGTDSAKNIQYF.

The gene calls are TRBV30 and TRBJ1-2; TRBD1 is a possible D gene (6 bases). The CDR3 has 14 residues. With 4 bases removed from V and 7 bases from J, the gap between germline ends came to 19 bases. Germline CDR1 reads GTSNPN; CDR2 reads SVGIG (reference sequence). CDR3 sequence: CAWIGPGVYGGYTF. The DNA for the CDR3 is TGTGCCTGGATCGGCCCAGGGGTGTATGGTGGCTACACCTTC.

V is TRBV28 and J is TRBJ1-5, with 7 bases aligning to TRBD1. The germline CDR1 and CDR2 sequences are MDHEN and SYDVKM. V shed 3 bases and J 4 bases; nucleotides not matched to a gene: 6. This CDR3 has 15 residues. As DNA, the CDR3 is TGTGCCAGCAGTTTGACAGGGATGGAAAATCAGCCCCAGCATTTT. Its protein product is CASSLTGMENQPQHF.

This clone was observed a single time. The chain recombines TRBV30 with TRBJ1-6; D is ambiguous. This CDR3 spans 11 amino acids. The V end lost 3 bases, the J end lost 13 bases, and 10 bases lay between the germline ends. Germline loops: CDR1 GTSNPN, CDR2 SVGIG (reference sequence). In nucleotides, the CDR3 is TGTGCCTGGAGGGTTAATACCCCCCTCCACTTT. It is translated as CAWRVNTPLHF.

This clone was observed a single time. V and J are TRBV18 and TRBJ2-3, with D unresolved. The CDR3 loop spans 14 amino acids. Trimming shortened V by 2 bases and J by 3 bases, and 9 bases separated the two germline ends. Germline values: CDR1 KGHSH, CDR2 LQKENI. The CDR3: CASSPVPGTDTQYF. The CDR3 region has the DNA TGTGCCAGCTCACCAGTGCCCGGGACAGATACGCAGTATTTT.

This chain uses TRBV5-1 with TRBJ2-7, with 13 bases fitting TRBD2. Germline V CDR1 and CDR2: SGHRS, YFSETQ. The CDR3 sequence is 15 residues long. The trim removed 1 base at V and 5 bases at J, leaving 3 bases unmatched. Written as DNA, the CDR3 is TGCGCCAGCAGCTTGACTAGCGGGAGGGGAAACGAGCAGTACTTC. Translation gives CASSLTSGRGNEQYF.